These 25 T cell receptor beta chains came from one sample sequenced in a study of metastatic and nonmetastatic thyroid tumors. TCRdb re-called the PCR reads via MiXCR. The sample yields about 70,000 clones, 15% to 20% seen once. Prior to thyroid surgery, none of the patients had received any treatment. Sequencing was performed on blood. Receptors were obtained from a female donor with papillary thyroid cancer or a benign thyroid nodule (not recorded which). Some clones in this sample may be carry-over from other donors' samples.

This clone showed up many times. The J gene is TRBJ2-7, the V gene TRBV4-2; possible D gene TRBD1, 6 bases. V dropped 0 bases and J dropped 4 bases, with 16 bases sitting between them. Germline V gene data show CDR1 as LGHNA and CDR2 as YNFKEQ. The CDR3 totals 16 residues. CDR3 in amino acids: CASSQEVSAGEYEQYF. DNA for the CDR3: TGTGCCAGCAGCCAAGAGGTATCAGCAGGGGAGTACGAGCAGTACTTC.

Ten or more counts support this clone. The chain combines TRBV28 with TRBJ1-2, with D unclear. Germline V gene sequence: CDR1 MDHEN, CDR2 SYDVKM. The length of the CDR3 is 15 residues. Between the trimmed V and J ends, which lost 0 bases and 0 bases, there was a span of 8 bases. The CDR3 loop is CASSLWAASNYGYTF. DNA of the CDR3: TGTGCCAGCAGTTTATGGGCGGCCTCTAACTATGGCTACACCTTC.

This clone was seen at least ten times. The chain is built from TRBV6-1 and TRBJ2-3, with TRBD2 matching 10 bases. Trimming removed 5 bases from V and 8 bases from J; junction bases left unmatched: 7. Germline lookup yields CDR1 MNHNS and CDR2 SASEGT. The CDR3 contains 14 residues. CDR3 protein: CASSPAGGPGTQYF. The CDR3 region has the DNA TGTGCCAGCAGTCCAGCGGGAGGGCCAGGTACGCAGTATTTT.

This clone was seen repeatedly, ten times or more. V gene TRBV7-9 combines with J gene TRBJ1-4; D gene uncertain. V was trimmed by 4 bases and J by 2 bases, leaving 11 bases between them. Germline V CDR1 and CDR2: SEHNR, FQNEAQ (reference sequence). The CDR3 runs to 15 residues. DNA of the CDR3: TGTGCCAGCAGCTCGTCCGCAAGGACTAATGAAAAACTGTTTTTT. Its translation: CASSSSARTNEKLFF.

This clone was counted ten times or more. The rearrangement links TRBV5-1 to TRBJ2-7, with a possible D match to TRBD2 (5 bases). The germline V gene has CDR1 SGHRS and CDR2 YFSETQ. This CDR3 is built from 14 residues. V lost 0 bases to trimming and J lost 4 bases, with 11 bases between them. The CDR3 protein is CASSLASGSYEQYF. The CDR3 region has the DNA TGCGCCAGCAGCTTGGCCTCGGGGAGTTACGAGCAGTACTTC.

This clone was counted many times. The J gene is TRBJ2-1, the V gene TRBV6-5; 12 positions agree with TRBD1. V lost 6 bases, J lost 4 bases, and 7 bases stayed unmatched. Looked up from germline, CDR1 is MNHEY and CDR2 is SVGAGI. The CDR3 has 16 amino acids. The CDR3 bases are TGTGCCAGCAGCACTCGGGACAGGGGGCTGTACAATGAGCAGTTCTTC. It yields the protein CASSTRDRGLYNEQFF.

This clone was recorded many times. CDR3 region: CASSIEEGIYEQYF. The DNA of the CDR3 is TGTGCCAGTAGTATAGAGGAGGGGATCTACGAGCAGTACTTC. The genes are TRBV19 and TRBJ2-7; D is perhaps TRBD2 (6 bases). Trimming took off 0 bases at V and 3 bases at J, with 9 bases between the two ends. Germline CDR1 LNHDA, CDR2 SQIVND (reference sequence). The length of the CDR3 is 14 residues.

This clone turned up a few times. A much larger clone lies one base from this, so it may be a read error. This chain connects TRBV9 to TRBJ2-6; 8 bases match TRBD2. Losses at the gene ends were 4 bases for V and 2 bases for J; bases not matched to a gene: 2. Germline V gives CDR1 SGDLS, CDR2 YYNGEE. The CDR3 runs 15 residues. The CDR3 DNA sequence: TGTGCCAGCAGCTCTAGCGGGCCTGGGGCCAACGTCCTGACTTTC. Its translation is CASSSSGPGANVLTF.

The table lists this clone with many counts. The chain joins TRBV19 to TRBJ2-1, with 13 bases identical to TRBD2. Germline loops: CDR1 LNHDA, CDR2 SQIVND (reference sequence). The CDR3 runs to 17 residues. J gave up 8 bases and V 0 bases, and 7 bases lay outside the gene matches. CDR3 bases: TGTGCCAGTAGTATAGATCTGACTAGCGGGAGGTTGGATGAGCAGTTCTTC. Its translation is CASSIDLTSGRLDEQFF.

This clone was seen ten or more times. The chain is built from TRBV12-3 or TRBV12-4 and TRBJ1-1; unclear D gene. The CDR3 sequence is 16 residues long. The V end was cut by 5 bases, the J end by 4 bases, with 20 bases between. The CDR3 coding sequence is TGTGCCAGCAGTCCTGGACGAACAACTTGGGGCACTGAAGCTTTCTTT. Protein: CASSPGRTTWGTEAFF.

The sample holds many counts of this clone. The CDR3 DNA reads as TGTGCCAGCAGTCCGGGGGGATACACTGAAGCTTTCTTT. Amino acid sequence: CASSPGGYTEAFF. The chain links TRBV12-3 or TRBV12-4 to TRBJ1-1, with D tentatively TRBD1 (5 bases). This CDR3 is built from 13 residues. Between the trimmed V and J ends, which lost 5 bases and 3 bases, there was a span of 10 bases.

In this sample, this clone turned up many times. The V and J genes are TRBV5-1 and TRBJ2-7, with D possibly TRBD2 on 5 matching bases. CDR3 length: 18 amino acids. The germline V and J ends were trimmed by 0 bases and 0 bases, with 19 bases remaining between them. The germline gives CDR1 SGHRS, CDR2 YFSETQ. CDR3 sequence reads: CASSLDPSLRGSSYEQYF. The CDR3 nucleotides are TGCGCCAGCAGCTTGGACCCATCCCTCCGTGGGAGCTCCTACGAGCAGTACTTC.

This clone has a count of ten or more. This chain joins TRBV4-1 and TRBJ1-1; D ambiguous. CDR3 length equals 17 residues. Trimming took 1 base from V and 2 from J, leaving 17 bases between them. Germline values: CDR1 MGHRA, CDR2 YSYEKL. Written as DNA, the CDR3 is TGCGCCAGCAGCCAAGCCTCAATGGGTCTGAGTAACACTGAAGCTTTCTTT. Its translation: CASSQASMGLSNTEAFF.

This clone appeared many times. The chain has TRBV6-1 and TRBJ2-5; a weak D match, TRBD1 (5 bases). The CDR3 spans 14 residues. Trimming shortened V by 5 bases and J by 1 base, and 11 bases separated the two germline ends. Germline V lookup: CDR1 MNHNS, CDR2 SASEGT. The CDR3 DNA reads TGTGCCAGCAGTACTGGACAAGGCCAAGAGACCCAGTACTTC. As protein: CASSTGQGQETQYF.

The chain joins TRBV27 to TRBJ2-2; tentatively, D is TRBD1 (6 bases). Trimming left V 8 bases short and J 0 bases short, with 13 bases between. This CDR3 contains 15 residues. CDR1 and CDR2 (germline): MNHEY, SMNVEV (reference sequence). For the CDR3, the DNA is TGTGCCAGCTGTATCGGGACACCGAACACCGGGGAGCTGTTTTTT. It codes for CASCIGTPNTGELFF.

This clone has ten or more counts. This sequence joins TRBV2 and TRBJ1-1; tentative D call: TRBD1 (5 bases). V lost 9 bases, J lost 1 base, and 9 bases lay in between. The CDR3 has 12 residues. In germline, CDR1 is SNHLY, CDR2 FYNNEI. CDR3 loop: CASRGTNTEAFF. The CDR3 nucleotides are TGTGCCAGTAGGGGAACGAACACTGAAGCTTTCTTT.

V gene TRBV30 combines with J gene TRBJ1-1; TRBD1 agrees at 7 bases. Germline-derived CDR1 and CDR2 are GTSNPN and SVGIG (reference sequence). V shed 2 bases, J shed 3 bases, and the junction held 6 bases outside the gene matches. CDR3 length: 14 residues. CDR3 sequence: CAWSTGQAYTEAFF. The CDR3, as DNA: TGTGCCTGGAGTACCGGACAGGCCTACACTGAAGCTTTCTTT.

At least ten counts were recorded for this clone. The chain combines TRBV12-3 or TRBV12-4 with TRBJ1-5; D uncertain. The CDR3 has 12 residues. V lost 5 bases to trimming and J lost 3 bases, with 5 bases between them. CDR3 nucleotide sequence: TGTGCCAGCAGTCCGAACAATCAGCCCCAGCATTTT. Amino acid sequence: CASSPNNQPQHF.

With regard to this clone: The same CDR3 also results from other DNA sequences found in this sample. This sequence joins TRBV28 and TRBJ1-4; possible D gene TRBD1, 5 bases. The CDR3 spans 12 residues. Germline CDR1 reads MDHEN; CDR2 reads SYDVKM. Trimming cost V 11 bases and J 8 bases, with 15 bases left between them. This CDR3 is CAAQGALEKLFF. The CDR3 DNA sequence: TGTGCCGCTCAGGGAGCGTTAGAAAAACTGTTTTTT.

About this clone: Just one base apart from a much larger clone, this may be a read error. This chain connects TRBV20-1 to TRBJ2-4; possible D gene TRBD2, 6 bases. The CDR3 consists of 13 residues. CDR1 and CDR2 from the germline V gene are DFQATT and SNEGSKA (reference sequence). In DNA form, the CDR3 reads TGCAGTGCAAATCGCGGGATCTGGAACACTCAGTACTTC. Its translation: CSANRGIWNTQYF.

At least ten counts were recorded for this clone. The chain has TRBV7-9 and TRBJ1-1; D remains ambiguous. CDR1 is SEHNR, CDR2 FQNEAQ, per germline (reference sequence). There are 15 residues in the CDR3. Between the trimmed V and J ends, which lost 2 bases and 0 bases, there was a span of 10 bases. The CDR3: CASSLIFGLNTEAFF. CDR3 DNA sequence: TGTGCCAGCAGCTTAATTTTTGGCCTGAACACTGAAGCTTTCTTT.

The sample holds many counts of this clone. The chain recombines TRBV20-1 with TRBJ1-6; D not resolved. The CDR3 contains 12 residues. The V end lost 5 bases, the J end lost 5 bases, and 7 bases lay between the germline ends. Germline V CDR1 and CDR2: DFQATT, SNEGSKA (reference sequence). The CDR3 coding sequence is TGCAGTGCTCACCCTCATAATTCACCCCTCCACTTT. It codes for CSAHPHNSPLHF.

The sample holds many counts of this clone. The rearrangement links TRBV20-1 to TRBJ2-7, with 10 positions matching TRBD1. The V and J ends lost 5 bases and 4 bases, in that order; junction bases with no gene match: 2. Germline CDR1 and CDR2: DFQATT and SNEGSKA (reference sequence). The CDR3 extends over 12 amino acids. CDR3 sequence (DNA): TGCAGTGCTGGGACAGGGGATTACGAGCAGTACTTC. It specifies CSAGTGDYEQYF.

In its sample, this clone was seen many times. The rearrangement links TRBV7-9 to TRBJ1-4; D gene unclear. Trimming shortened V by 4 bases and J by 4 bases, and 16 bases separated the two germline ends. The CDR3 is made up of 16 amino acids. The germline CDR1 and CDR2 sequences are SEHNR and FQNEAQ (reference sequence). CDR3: CASSSRGVGFNEKLFF. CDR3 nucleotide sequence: TGTGCCAGCAGCTCCCGCGGGGTTGGTTTTAATGAAAAACTGTTTTTT.

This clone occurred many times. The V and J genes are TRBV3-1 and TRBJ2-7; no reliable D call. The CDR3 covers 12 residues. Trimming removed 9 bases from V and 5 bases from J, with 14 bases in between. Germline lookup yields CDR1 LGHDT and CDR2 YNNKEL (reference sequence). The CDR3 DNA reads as TGTGCCAGTTCTGCGTCCGTGAACGAGCAGTACTTC. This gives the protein CASSASVNEQYF.